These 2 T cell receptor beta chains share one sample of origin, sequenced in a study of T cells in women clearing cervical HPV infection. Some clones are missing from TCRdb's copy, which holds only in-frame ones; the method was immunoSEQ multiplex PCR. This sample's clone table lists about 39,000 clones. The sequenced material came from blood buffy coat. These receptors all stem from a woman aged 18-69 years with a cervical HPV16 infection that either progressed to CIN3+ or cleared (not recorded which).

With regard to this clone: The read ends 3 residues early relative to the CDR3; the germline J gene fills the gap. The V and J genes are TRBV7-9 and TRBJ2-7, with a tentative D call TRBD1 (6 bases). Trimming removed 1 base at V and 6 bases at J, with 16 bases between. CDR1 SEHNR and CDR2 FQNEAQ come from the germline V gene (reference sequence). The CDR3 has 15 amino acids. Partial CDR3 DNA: TGTGCCAGCAGCTTAGGCTGGGGCAGGGGCACCGAG. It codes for CASSLGWGRGTE. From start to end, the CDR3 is CASSLGWGRGTEQYF.

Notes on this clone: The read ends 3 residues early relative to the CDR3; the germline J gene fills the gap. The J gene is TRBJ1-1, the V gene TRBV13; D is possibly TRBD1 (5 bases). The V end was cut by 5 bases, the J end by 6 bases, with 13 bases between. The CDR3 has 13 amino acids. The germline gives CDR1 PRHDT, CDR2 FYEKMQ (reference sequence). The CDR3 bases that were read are TGTGCCAGCAGCCTACCGGGGGTCTCTGAA. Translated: CASSLPGVSE. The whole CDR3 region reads CASSLPGVSEAFF.